The next 25 T cell receptor beta chains were all read from a single sample in a study of CD8 T cells in ankylosing spondylitis. TCRdb redid the calling of the 5' RACE reads with MiXCR, one entry per CDR3 protein. The repertoire includes about 7,000 distinct CDR3 sequences, around 2.8% of them detected once, and around two fifths sits in the top ten. The sample comprised blood, either unsorted or a sorted T cell fraction (not recorded which). The receptors shown here come from a female donor with ankylosing spondylitis or in good health (not recorded which).

This clonotype was seen at least ten times. The chain joins TRBV9 to TRBJ2-3; 7 nucleotides agree with TRBD1. This CDR3 region has 14 residues. Germline lookup yields CDR1 SGDLS and CDR2 YYNGEE. Trimming took 3 bases from V and 2 from J; bases not matched to a gene: 3. CDR3 in amino acids: CASSGTGNTDTQYF. The CDR3 nucleotides are TGTGCCAGCAGCGGGACAGGAAACACAGATACGCAGTATTTT.

This clonotype appeared many times. This may arise from a read error, as a much more abundant clone is one base away. This sequence joins TRBV9 and TRBJ2-3, with D unresolved. CDR1 is SGDLS, CDR2 YYNGEE, per germline. The CDR3 consists of 13 residues. CDR3 DNA: TGTGCCAGCAGCGTAGGCGACACAAATACGCAGTATTTT. It is translated as CASSVGDTNTQYF.

This clonotype was seen repeatedly, ten times or more. The gene calls are TRBV9 and TRBJ2-3; D unclear. From germline, CDR1 is SGDLS and CDR2 YYNGEE. With 2 bases removed from V and 5 bases from J, the gap between germline ends came to 6 bases. This CDR3 spans 12 amino acids. The CDR3 is CASSVLGDTQYF. The CDR3 nucleotides are TGTGCCAGCAGCGTGTTGGGAGATACGCAGTATTTT. Together with reference TRBV9 and TRBJ2-3, the CDR3 gives the full variable domain: DSGVTQTPKHLITATGQRVTLRCSPRSGDLSVYWYQQSLDQGLQFLIQYYNGEERAKGNILERFSAQQFPDLHSELNLSSLELGDSALYFCASSVLGDTQYFGPGTRLTVL.

The sample holds many counts of this clonotype. This chain uses TRBV9 with TRBJ1-1; D uncertain. V was shortened by 0 bases and J by 0 bases, with 9 bases between the two germline ends. This CDR3 is built from 15 residues. CDR1 and CDR2 (germline): SGDLS, YYNGEE. The CDR3 protein is CASSVDEGVNTEAFF. CDR3 DNA: TGTGCCAGCAGCGTAGATGAAGGCGTGAACACTGAAGCTTTCTTT. The full variable domain, with the rest looked up from reference TRBV9 and TRBJ1-1, is DSGVTQTPKHLITATGQRVTLRCSPRSGDLSVYWYQQSLDQGLQFLIQYYNGEERAKGNILERFSAQQFPDLHSELNLSSLELGDSALYFCASSVDEGVNTEAFFGQGTRLTVV.

By its share, this clonotype is medium-sized. The gene calls are TRBV9 and TRBJ2-7; TRBD2 is a possible D gene (6 bases). This CDR3 is built from 14 residues. Per germline, CDR1 SGDLS and CDR2 YYNGEE. Trimming removed 4 bases from V and 1 base from J, with 12 bases in between. The CDR3 spells CASSRGDRSYEQYF. CDR3 nucleotide sequence: TGTGCCAGCAGCCGCGGGGACCGTTCCTACGAGCAGTACTTC.

This clonotype has a count of ten or more. As DNA, the CDR3 is TGTGCCAGCAGCGCCGGACAGGGGTGGTACGAGCAGTACTTC. Protein sequence: CASSAGQGWYEQYF. The genes are TRBV9 and TRBJ2-7; 9 positions match TRBD1. The ends lost 3 bases at V and 4 bases at J; junction bases unmatched: 5. The germline V gene has CDR1 SGDLS and CDR2 YYNGEE. The CDR3 sequence is 14 residues long.

This clonotype has at least ten counts. The chain recombines TRBV9 with TRBJ2-1, with TRBD2 matching 8 bases. CDR1 and CDR2 (germline): SGDLS, YYNGEE. V gave up 0 bases and J gave up 0 bases; unmatched junction bases: 2. This CDR3 region has 16 residues. The CDR3 loop is CASSVGSGSSYNEQFF. CDR3 coding DNA: TGTGCCAGCAGCGTAGGCAGCGGGAGCTCCTACAATGAGCAGTTCTTC.

This clonotype was counted at least ten times. The V and J genes are TRBV9 and TRBJ2-1; D gene unclear. Germline CDR1 and CDR2: SGDLS and YYNGEE. The CDR3 has 16 amino acids. Trimming removed 4 bases from V and 0 bases from J, with 14 bases in between. CDR3 sequence: CASSPGSGGSYNEQFF. CDR3 bases: TGTGCCAGCAGCCCCGGGTCGGGCGGCTCCTACAATGAGCAGTTCTTC.

This clonotype was picked up many times. The chain has TRBV9 and TRBJ1-1, with TRBD1 as a possible D gene (6 bases). The germline gives CDR1 SGDLS, CDR2 YYNGEE. V gave up 5 bases and J gave up 1 base, with 15 bases separating them. The CDR3 runs to 15 residues. The CDR3 sequence: CASRLIQGWNTEAFF. For the CDR3, the DNA is TGTGCCAGCAGACTAATACAGGGATGGAACACTGAAGCTTTCTTT.

This clonotype came up many times. V is TRBV9 and J is TRBJ2-5; D tentatively fits TRBD1 or TRBD2 (5 bases each). The CDR3 runs to 15 residues. CDR1 and CDR2 from the germline V gene are SGDLS and YYNGEE. V was clipped by 4 bases and J by 5 bases, with 18 bases between them. As DNA, the CDR3 is TGTGCCAGCAGCTGGGACGGGACCCGTGTGGAGACCCAGTACTTC. Translating gives CASSWDGTRVETQYF.

Relative to its sample, this clonotype is medium-sized (0.01 to 0.1%). The chain employs TRBV9 and TRBJ2-3, with a tentative D call TRBD1 (5 bases). This CDR3 has 16 amino acids. The V end lost 0 bases, the J end lost 2 bases, and 13 bases lay between the germline ends. Germline values: CDR1 SGDLS, CDR2 YYNGEE. The CDR3 region has the DNA TGTGCCAGCAGCGTAGAAAGTCAGGGTTCCACAGATACGCAGTATTTT. Translated: CASSVESQGSTDTQYF.

In this sample, this clonotype turned up many times. The V and J genes are TRBV9 and TRBJ2-1, with 8 bases that match TRBD1. Per germline, CDR1 SGDLS and CDR2 YYNGEE. CDR3 length equals 13 residues. Trimming removed 3 bases from V and 9 bases from J; junction bases left unmatched: 5. The DNA of the CDR3 is TGTGCCAGCAGCGGGGGGACAGGTCCTGAGCAGTTCTTC. Translation: CASSGGTGPEQFF.

There are many counts of this clonotype. The chain combines TRBV9 with TRBJ2-7; possibly TRBD2 for D (6 bases). The CDR3 is 15 amino acids. Between the trimmed V and J ends, which lost 2 bases and 2 bases, there was a span of 14 bases. CDR1 is SGDLS and CDR2 is YYNGEE in the germline V gene. DNA of the CDR3: TGTGCCAGCAGCGTGGGAGTGGGGGGAACCTACGAGCAGTACTTC. Translated: CASSVGVGGTYEQYF.

This clonotype was counted at least ten times. CDR3: CASSVSGGEEQYF. The DNA for the CDR3 is TGTGCCAGCAGCGTATCAGGGGGCGAAGAGCAGTACTTC. V is TRBV9 and J is TRBJ2-7; 8 bases map to TRBD1. CDR3 size: 13 residues. Germline CDR1 SGDLS, CDR2 YYNGEE. V was pared by 1 base and J by 7 bases, with 4 bases of the junction left unmatched.

This clonotype was counted many times. The rearrangement joins TRBV9 to TRBJ2-7, with D tentatively TRBD1 or TRBD2 (5 bases each). Germline CDR1 reads SGDLS; CDR2 reads YYNGEE. The V gene lost 0 bases and the J gene lost 4 bases, with 17 bases spanning the gap. The CDR3 runs to 16 residues. The CDR3 reads CASSVAPGDARYEQYF. The CDR3 DNA sequence: TGTGCCAGCAGCGTAGCTCCCGGGGACGCGAGGTACGAGCAGTACTTC.

By proportion, this clonotype is medium-sized (0.01 to 0.1%). The V call is TRBV9, the J call TRBJ2-1; TRBD2 is a possible D gene (5 bases). The length of the CDR3 is 19 residues. V was trimmed by 1 base and J by 0 bases, leaving 20 bases between them. Looked up from germline, CDR1 is SGDLS and CDR2 is YYNGEE. CDR3 sequence reads: CASSVNPTDSASSYNEQFF. The CDR3 DNA sequence: TGTGCCAGCAGCGTAAACCCCACGGATAGCGCAAGCTCCTACAATGAGCAGTTCTTC.

This clonotype is classed as medium-sized. The chain uses TRBV9 and TRBJ2-7, with D tentatively TRBD2 (5 bases). Looked up from germline, CDR1 is SGDLS and CDR2 is YYNGEE. Trimming took off 0 bases at V and 5 bases at J, with 24 bases between the two ends. The CDR3 length is 18 residues. The CDR3 reads CASSVGVGNLDFSNEQYF. The CDR3 region has the DNA TGTGCCAGCAGCGTAGGTGTAGGGAACTTGGACTTCTCTAACGAGCAGTACTTC. The full variable domain, completed using reference TRBV9 and TRBJ2-7, is DSGVTQTPKHLITATGQRVTLRCSPRSGDLSVYWYQQSLDQGLQFLIQYYNGEERAKGNILERFSAQQFPDLHSELNLSSLELGDSALYFCASSVGVGNLDFSNEQYFGPGTRLTVT.

This clonotype was observed at least ten times. This chain uses TRBV9 with TRBJ2-7; the match to TRBD2 covers 8 bases. The CDR3 sequence is 13 residues long. The germline gives CDR1 SGDLS, CDR2 YYNGEE. The V segment lost 4 bases and the J segment 7 bases; nucleotides outside the gene matches: 7. The CDR3 DNA reads TGTGCCAGCAGCCCCGGGGGGGCAGGGGAGCAGTACTTC. It encodes CASSPGGAGEQYF. Based on the CDR3 plus reference TRBV9 and TRBJ2-7, the full variable domain is DSGVTQTPKHLITATGQRVTLRCSPRSGDLSVYWYQQSLDQGLQFLIQYYNGEERAKGNILERFSAQQFPDLHSELNLSSLELGDSALYFCASSPGGAGEQYFGPGTRLTVT.

This clonotype has at least ten counts. The J gene is TRBJ1-1, the V gene TRBV9, with D possibly matching TRBD1 (5 bases). V was shortened by 0 bases and J by 5 bases, with 11 bases between the two germline ends. CDR3 size: 14 residues. Germline CDR1 is SGDLS and CDR2 is YYNGEE. CDR3 amino acids: CASSVGGGGTEAFF. The CDR3 nucleotides read TGTGCCAGCAGCGTAGGGGGGGGAGGTACTGAAGCTTTCTTT.

By share, this clonotype counts as medium-sized. The chain joins TRBV9 to TRBJ2-5; a possible D gene is TRBD2 (6 bases). The CDR3 consists of 13 residues. The germline V gene has CDR1 SGDLS and CDR2 YYNGEE. The V gene lost 3 bases and the J gene lost 4 bases, with 10 bases spanning the gap. In DNA form, the CDR3 reads TGTGCCAGCAGCGAAGTGGGGGGAGAGACCCAGTACTTC. It yields the protein CASSEVGGETQYF.

By proportion, this clonotype is medium-sized. The chain links TRBV9 to TRBJ2-1, with TRBD1 matching 9 bases. The V and J ends lost 0 bases and 5 bases, in that order; junction bases with no gene match: 6. The CDR3 contains 16 residues. Germline CDR1 and CDR2: SGDLS and YYNGEE. Here the CDR3 reads CASSVVSGQGNNEQFF. The DNA of the CDR3 is TGTGCCAGCAGCGTAGTGAGCGGACAGGGGAACAATGAGCAGTTCTTC.

This clonotype occurred many times. The chain joins TRBV9 to TRBJ2-7; either TRBD1 or TRBD2 may supply D (6 bases each). The CDR3 loop spans 15 amino acids. Germline CDR1 is SGDLS and CDR2 is YYNGEE. V dropped 0 bases and J dropped 5 bases, with 15 bases sitting between them. CDR3 sequence: CASSVGGGPADEQYF. The CDR3 nucleotides read TGTGCCAGCAGCGTAGGTGGGGGGCCGGCTGACGAGCAGTACTTC.

This clonotype was seen ten or more times. This chain connects TRBV9 to TRBJ2-3; possibly TRBD1 or TRBD2 for D (5 bases each). Trimming cost V 0 bases and J 1 base, with 9 bases left between them. This CDR3 has 15 residues. Germline lookup yields CDR1 SGDLS and CDR2 YYNGEE. The CDR3 spells CASSVVLGGTDTQYF. CDR3 DNA sequence: TGTGCCAGCAGCGTAGTATTGGGGGGCACAGATACGCAGTATTTT.

This clonotype was seen at least ten times. The chain combines TRBV9 with TRBJ2-5; 7 bases are a match to TRBD2. Germline trimming cut 1 base from V and 5 bases from J; bases unmatched to any gene: 8. This CDR3 is 15 amino acids long. Per the germline V gene, CDR1 is SGDLS and CDR2 is YYNGEE. CDR3 amino acids: CASSVTSVGSETQYF. CDR3 sequence (DNA): TGTGCCAGCAGCGTAACTAGCGTGGGTAGTGAGACCCAGTACTTC.

This clonotype has ten or more counts. This chain uses TRBV9 with TRBJ1-3; D call uncertain. The V gene's germline CDR1 is SGDLS and CDR2 YYNGEE. V gave up 0 bases and J gave up 1 base, with 5 bases separating them. The CDR3 has 14 residues. Written as DNA, the CDR3 is TGTGCCAGCAGCGTAGGGATTTCTGGAAACACCATATATTTT. Protein product: CASSVGISGNTIYF. The full variable domain, completed using reference TRBV9 and TRBJ1-3, is DSGVTQTPKHLITATGQRVTLRCSPRSGDLSVYWYQQSLDQGLQFLIQYYNGEERAKGNILERFSAQQFPDLHSELNLSSLELGDSALYFCASSVGISGNTIYFGEGSWLTVV.